The sequence of this TCR beta chain was determined in a study of cytomegalovirus exposure and HLA in healthy donors. Study observations and caveats: Compared with the approximately 680-donor mean, an Asian-associated ancestry cluster reportedly had fewer N-insertions, according to a later analysis. Several of the most significant clusters appeared, in a later analysis, to be linked to common viral pathogens.

This clone was observed a handful of times. No antigen is known for it. The PCR used 60 Vbeta and 13 Jbeta primers. Some clones are missing from TCRdb's copy, which holds only in-frame ones; the method was immunoSEQ multiplex PCR. The data show more than 95,000 clones, with around 10% seen just once and 5.5% to 7.5% held by the top ten. Input material: PBMCs. This sequence was found in a man in his forties or fifties in good health and CMV-seropositive.

CDR3 residues: CASSDVGGGELFF. Here the CDR3 DNA reads TGTGCCAGCAGTGATGTGGGGGGAGGGGAGCTGTTTTTT. The rearrangement links TRBV25-1 to TRBJ2-2; D is perhaps TRBD2 (6 bases). V was trimmed by 3 bases and J by 8 bases, leaving 10 bases between them. This CDR3 is built from 13 residues. Germline V CDR1 and CDR2: MGHDK, SYGVNS.